Each of the 29 T cell receptor beta chains below was sequenced from the same sample in a study of blood T cell repertoires in COVID-19. TCRdb keeps only in-frame clones here, not all; method: immunoSEQ multiplex PCR. The table shows about 140,000 clones, with about 80% occurring only once. Sequencing was done on a sample of peripheral blood. Receptors originate from a woman aged 55-70 years with acute or convalescent COVID-19.

The gene calls are TRBV4-3 and TRBJ2-7; a weak D match, TRBD1 (5 bases). CDR3 length equals 14 residues. Germline V gene lookup returns CDR1 LGHNA and CDR2 YSLEER. The ends were cut back, 5 bases at V and 0 bases at J, with 11 bases in the middle. CDR3 amino acids: CASSIDSPSYEQYF. The CDR3 bases are TGCGCCAGCAGCATTGACAGCCCCTCCTACGAGCAGTACTTC.

This clone appeared once. The chain has TRBV3-1 (or the pseudogene TRBV3-2) and TRBJ2-7, with a weak D call TRBD1 (5 bases). Germline CDR1 reads LGHDT; CDR2 reads YNNKEL (reference sequence). V was pared by 3 bases and J by 0 bases, with 9 bases between. The CDR3 has 14 residues. The CDR3 region is CASSQQGGSYEQYF. CDR3 coding DNA: TGTGCCAGCAGCCAGCAGGGTGGCTCCTACGAGCAGTACTTC.

This chain links TRBV28 with TRBJ2-7, with 7 bases that match TRBD2. CDR1 is MDHEN, CDR2 SYDVKM, per germline. V gave up 6 bases and J gave up 3 bases; unmatched junction bases: 5. This CDR3 is built from 13 residues. The CDR3 sequence is CASRTSGVYEQYF. The CDR3 nucleotides read TGTGCCAGCAGGACCAGCGGGGTCTACGAGCAGTACTTC.

Notes on this clone: This CDR3 is also generated by other DNA sequences in the sample. The chain joins TRBV12-3 or TRBV12-4 to TRBJ1-2, with D possibly matching TRBD1 (5 bases). The V end was cut by 5 bases, the J end by 4 bases, with 8 bases between. The CDR3 consists of 12 residues. The CDR3 DNA reads TGTGCCAGCAGTCCCGGGGGCTATGGCTACACCTTC. Its protein is CASSPGGYGYTF.

This chain connects TRBV19 to TRBJ1-2; 9 bases align to TRBD1. This CDR3 spans 14 amino acids. J was trimmed by 4 bases and V by 10 bases; bases with no gene match: 10. CDR1 is LNHDA, CDR2 SQIVND, per germline (reference sequence). The CDR3 region has the DNA TGTGCCACCCAACGACAGGGGGTGATCTATGGCTACACCTTC. This codes for CATQRQGVIYGYTF.

The chain employs TRBV28 and TRBJ1-4; TRBD1 matches at 8 bases. With 6 bases clipped from V and 7 bases from J, the junction kept 16 bases outside the gene matches. There are 17 residues in the CDR3. Germline assignment: CDR1 MDHEN and CDR2 SYDVKM. The CDR3 DNA follows: TGTGCCAGCAGATTTCAGGGGGCTTTTCTCGCGGCTGAAAAACTGTTTTTT. Protein product: CASRFQGAFLAAEKLFF.

The chain has TRBV7-6 and TRBJ2-7, with 7 bases identical to TRBD2. This CDR3 comprises 15 residues. Trimming removed 1 base from V and 2 bases from J; junction bases left unmatched: 5. Germline V gene lookup returns CDR1 SGHVS and CDR2 FNYEAQ. The CDR3 DNA sequence: TGTGCCAGCAGCTTAGATGCGGGAGTCCCCTACGAGCAGTACTTC. Its translation is CASSLDAGVPYEQYF.

This clone was detected only a few times. The chain has TRBV7-8 and TRBJ1-5; 8 nucleotides align to TRBD1. CDR1 is SGHVS and CDR2 is FQNEAQ in the germline V gene. The CDR3 consists of 14 residues. The V and J ends lost 5 bases and 6 bases, in that order; junction bases with no gene match: 6. The CDR3 nucleotides are TGTGCCAGCAGCGCCAGGGGGCGAGTTCAGCCCCAGCATTTT. Translated: CASSARGRVQPQHF.

The chain joins TRBV5-1 to TRBJ2-7; 11 bases line up with TRBD2. J lost 3 bases, V lost 4 bases, and 6 bases had no gene match. CDR1 is SGHRS and CDR2 is YFSETQ in the germline V gene. The CDR3 loop spans 15 amino acids. The CDR3 DNA sequence: TGCGCCAGCAGCCCAACCGGGACTAGCGGCTACGAGCAGTACTTC. It translates to CASSPTGTSGYEQYF.

CDR3 in amino acids: CASTPVTGGELFF. CDR3 DNA sequence: TGTGCCAGCACCCCTGTCACGGGCGGGGAGCTGTTTTTT. The gene calls are TRBV7-2 and TRBJ2-2; D uncertain. The CDR3 totals 13 residues. Germline loops: CDR1 SGHTA, CDR2 FQGNSA. V gave up 7 bases and J gave up 7 bases, with 13 bases separating them.

The chain combines TRBV25-1 with TRBJ1-2; 9 bases are a match to TRBD1. Germline V lookup: CDR1 MGHDK, CDR2 SYGVNS. With 1 base clipped from V and 2 bases from J, the junction kept 11 bases outside the gene matches. The CDR3 is 18 amino acids. The DNA for the CDR3 is TGTGCCAGCAGTGAATGGGGACGCCCGGGACAGGGCAACTATGGCTACACCTTC. Its protein is CASSEWGRPGQGNYGYTF.

V gene TRBV28 combines with J gene TRBJ2-5; D gene ambiguous. In germline, CDR1 is MDHEN, CDR2 SYDVKM. V was cut by 3 bases and J by 0 bases, with 11 bases left in between. The CDR3 is 15 residues long. DNA of the CDR3: TGTGCCAGCAGTTTCCCCCCCGGGTACCAAGAGACCCAGTACTTC. This gives the protein CASSFPPGYQETQYF. The entire variable domain, with the rest obtained from reference TRBV28 and TRBJ2-5, is as follows: DVKVTQSSRYLVKRTGEKVFLECVQDMDHENMFWYRQDPGLGLRLIYFSYDVKMKEKGDIPEGYSVSREKKERFSLILESASTNQTSMYLCASSFPPGYQETQYFGPGTRLLVL.

This chain joins TRBV3-1 (or the pseudogene TRBV3-2) and TRBJ2-3, with D possibly being TRBD2 (6 bases). Germline values: CDR1 LGHDT, CDR2 YNNKEL (reference sequence). There are 18 residues in the CDR3. Trimming removed 4 bases at V and 2 bases at J, with 22 bases between. In nucleotides, the CDR3 is TGTGCCAGCAGCCGCGTCGGGATAGCGGCGTCTGACACAGATACGCAGTATTTT. It codes for CASSRVGIAASDTDTQYF.

V usage is TRBV9 and J usage is TRBJ1-1; D might be TRBD1 (5 bases). Trimming took 4 bases from V and 2 from J, leaving 9 bases between them. CDR1 is SGDLS and CDR2 is YYNGEE in the germline V gene. The CDR3 contains 13 residues. CDR3 amino acids: CASSPTVNTEAFF. The CDR3 DNA reads as TGTGCCAGCAGCCCGACAGTTAACACTGAAGCTTTCTTT.

The chain employs TRBV15 and TRBJ2-7, with TRBD1 identical over 8 bases. The CDR3 totals 13 residues. Trimming took 4 bases from V and 5 from J; bases not matched to a gene: 4. Germline values: CDR1 LNHNV, CDR2 YYDKDF (reference sequence). CDR3 bases: TGTGCCACCAGCACAGACAGGGGCGACGAGCAGTACTTC. It yields the protein CATSTDRGDEQYF.

This clone was detected a few times. The chain links TRBV7-9 to TRBJ1-1; D gene unclear. The CDR3 totals 15 residues. The germline V gene encodes CDR1 SEHNR and CDR2 FQNEAQ (reference sequence). Trimming left V 7 bases short and J 0 bases short, with 15 bases between. The CDR3 sequence: CASKPKRRMNTEAFF. The DNA for the CDR3 is TGTGCCAGCAAACCAAAAAGGAGGATGAACACTGAAGCTTTCTTT.

This chain uses TRBV19 with TRBJ2-1, with 7 positions matching TRBD2. Germline loops: CDR1 LNHDA, CDR2 SQIVND (reference sequence). The CDR3 runs 15 residues. The V gene end was trimmed by 3 bases and the J gene end by 3 bases; junction bases not matched to a gene: 5. The CDR3 DNA is TGTGCCAGTAGTATTAGTCTAGCGGACTACAATGAGCAGTTCTTC. It specifies CASSISLADYNEQFF. Filled out from reference TRBV19 and TRBJ2-1, the complete variable domain reads DGGITQSPKYLFRKEGQNVTLSCEQNLNHDAMYWYRQDPGQGLRLIYYSQIVNDFQKGDIAEGYSVSREKKESFPLTVTSAQKNPTAFYLCASSISLADYNEQFFGPGTRLTVL.

V usage is TRBV11-2 and J usage is TRBJ1-4; 7 bases are shared with TRBD1. Trimming removed 6 bases from V and 2 bases from J; junction bases left unmatched: 3. CDR3 length: 14 amino acids. Germline CDR1 and CDR2: SGHAT and FQNNGV. The CDR3 is CASREGGTNEKLFF. The CDR3 bases are TGTGCCAGCAGGGAAGGGGGCACTAATGAAAAACTGTTTTTT.

The table lists this clone with a count of one. The CDR3 sequence is CASSAGTRGHQPQHF. DNA of the CDR3: TGTGCCAGCAGCGCCGGGACAAGGGGGCATCAGCCCCAGCATTTT. The rearrangement joins TRBV28 to TRBJ1-5, with 7 bases that match TRBD1. The germline gives CDR1 MDHEN, CDR2 SYDVKM. The V and J ends lost 6 bases and 5 bases, in that order; junction bases with no gene match: 10. This CDR3 contains 15 residues.

The gene calls are TRBV19 and TRBJ2-2; 8 positions match TRBD2. Per the germline V gene, CDR1 is LNHDA and CDR2 is SQIVND (reference sequence). Trimming at V came to 5 bases and at J to 6 bases, leaving 11 bases not matched to a gene. This CDR3 comprises 16 residues. CDR3 nucleotide sequence: TGTGCCAGTAGTCCTCAGCGGGAGAGTCCCCCCGGGGAGCTGTTTTTT. Translating gives CASSPQRESPPGELFF.

This rearrangement joins TRBV27 to TRBJ1-2; 12 bases are a match to TRBD1. The trim removed 5 bases at V and 8 bases at J, leaving 12 bases unmatched. The CDR3 has 16 amino acids. Looked up from germline, CDR1 is MNHEY and CDR2 is SMNVEV (reference sequence). The CDR3 sequence: CASSPQRGTGGRGYTF. Written as DNA, the CDR3 is TGTGCCAGCAGTCCACAGCGTGGGACAGGGGGCCGGGGCTACACCTTC.

The CDR3 here is CASSLTTRGNTEAFF. CDR3 nucleotides: TGTGCCAGCAGTCTCACCACCAGGGGGAACACTGAAGCTTTCTTT. The gene calls are TRBV27 and TRBJ1-1, with D maybe TRBD1 (6 bases). Trimming took off 5 bases at V and 1 base at J, with 14 bases between the two ends. This CDR3 has 15 amino acids. Germline CDR1 reads MNHEY; CDR2 reads SMNVEV (reference sequence).

The V and J genes are TRBV28 and TRBJ1-1; TRBD1 agrees at 10 bases. Per the germline V gene, CDR1 is MDHEN and CDR2 is SYDVKM. The CDR3 spans 14 residues. Trimming removed 6 bases from V and 5 bases from J; junction bases left unmatched: 6. CDR3 sequence (DNA): TGTGCCAGCAGGGGGACAGGGGCGGGGACTGAAGCTTTCTTT. It is translated as CASRGTGAGTEAFF. Full variable domain (remainder filled in from reference TRBV28 and TRBJ1-1): DVKVTQSSRYLVKRTGEKVFLECVQDMDHENMFWYRQDPGLGLRLIYFSYDVKMKEKGDIPEGYSVSREKKERFSLILESASTNQTSMYLCASRGTGAGTEAFFGQGTRLTVV.

The genes are TRBV28 and TRBJ1-3; a weak D match, TRBD1 (5 bases). This CDR3 is 15 amino acids long. Germline CDR1 MDHEN, CDR2 SYDVKM. V was clipped by 3 bases and J by 3 bases, with 12 bases between them. The CDR3 nucleotides are TGTGCCAGCAGTTTTACGGCAGGGTATGGAAACACCATATATTTT. It is translated as CASSFTAGYGNTIYF.

The rearrangement uses TRBV6-6 and TRBJ1-1, with a possible D match to TRBD1 (5 bases). V was cut by 2 bases and J by 1 base, with 8 bases left in between. The CDR3 is made up of 14 amino acids. In germline, CDR1 is MNHNY, CDR2 SVGAGI (reference sequence). Here the CDR3 DNA reads TGTGCCAGCAGTTACAGGGGCCGGAACACTGAAGCTTTCTTT. This encodes CASSYRGRNTEAFF.

The chain carries TRBV2 and TRBJ1-2; D is unclear. CDR3 length equals 16 residues. Germline V CDR1 and CDR2: SNHLY, FYNNEI. V dropped 1 base and J dropped 4 bases, with 16 bases sitting between them. CDR3 residues: CASSEEVPRIGYGYTF. CDR3 nucleotides: TGTGCCAGCAGTGAAGAAGTGCCGAGAATTGGCTATGGCTACACCTTC.

This chain uses TRBV2 with TRBJ2-3; D call uncertain. Germline values: CDR1 SNHLY, CDR2 FYNNEI. The CDR3 has 14 residues. V was shortened by 7 bases and J by 6 bases, with 17 bases between the two germline ends. CDR3 protein: CASTGINTLDTQYF. The CDR3 coding sequence is TGTGCCAGCACCGGTATTAATACGTTGGATACGCAGTATTTT.

CDR3: CASSLTLNTEAFF. The CDR3 DNA is TGTGCCAGCAGTTTGACTCTCAACACTGAAGCTTTCTTT. This rearrangement joins TRBV28 to TRBJ1-1; D remains ambiguous. The V gene's germline CDR1 is MDHEN and CDR2 SYDVKM. This CDR3 has 13 residues. V shed 3 bases and J shed 2 bases, with 7 bases lying between them. The full variable domain, with the rest looked up from reference TRBV28 and TRBJ1-1, is DVKVTQSSRYLVKRTGEKVFLECVQDMDHENMFWYRQDPGLGLRLIYFSYDVKMKEKGDIPEGYSVSREKKERFSLILESASTNQTSMYLCASSLTLNTEAFFGQGTRLTVV.

V is TRBV28 and J is TRBJ2-7; maybe TRBD2 (5 bases). The CDR3 runs to 14 residues. Trimming left V 7 bases short and J 3 bases short, with 16 bases between. CDR1 and CDR2 (germline): MDHEN, SYDVKM. Written as DNA, the CDR3 is TGTGCCAGCACTGAGGGTAGGGAAATCTACGAGCAGTACTTC. Translation gives CASTEGREIYEQYF.